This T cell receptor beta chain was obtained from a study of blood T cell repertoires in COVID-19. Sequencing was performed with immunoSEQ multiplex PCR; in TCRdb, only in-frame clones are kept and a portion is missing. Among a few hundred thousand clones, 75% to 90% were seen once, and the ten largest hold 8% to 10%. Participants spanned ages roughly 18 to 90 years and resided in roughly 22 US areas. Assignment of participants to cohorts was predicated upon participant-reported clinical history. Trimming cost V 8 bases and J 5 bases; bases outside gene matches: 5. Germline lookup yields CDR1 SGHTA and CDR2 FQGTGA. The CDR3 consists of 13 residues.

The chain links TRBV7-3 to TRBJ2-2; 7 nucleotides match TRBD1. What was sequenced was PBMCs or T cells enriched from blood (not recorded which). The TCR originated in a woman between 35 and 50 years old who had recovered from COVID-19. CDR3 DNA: TGTGCCAGCCGCCGACAGGGAACCGGGGAGCTGTTTTTT. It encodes CASRRQGTGELFF.